Listed here are 8 T cell receptor beta chains from one sample, sequenced in a study of T cell responses to AZD1222 COVID-19 vaccine. TCRdb's copy holds only in-frame clones and misses some; the assay was immunoSEQ multiplex PCR. This sample has about 180,000 clones, with approximately 92% found just once. The sample in question was peripheral blood, obtained on day 0 of AZD1222 vaccination. All receptors come from an adult in good health.

This chain joins TRBV3-1 (or the pseudogene TRBV3-2) and TRBJ1-4; weak D call: TRBD1 (6 bases). The CDR3 is 14 amino acids. Germline-derived CDR1 and CDR2 are LGHDT and YNNKEL (reference sequence). With 3 bases removed from V and 8 bases from J, the gap between germline ends came to 13 bases. CDR3 nucleotides: TGTGCCAGCAGCCAGGTACAGGGTCGGGAAAAACTGTTTTTT. This encodes CASSQVQGREKLFF.

The chain is built from TRBV3-1 (or the pseudogene TRBV3-2) and TRBJ1-4, with D possibly matching TRBD1 (5 bases). V lost 6 bases to trimming and J lost 8 bases, with 13 bases between them. The germline V gene has CDR1 LGHDT and CDR2 YNNKEL (reference sequence). The CDR3 extends over 13 amino acids. CDR3 region: CASRNIKGEKLFF. As DNA, the CDR3 is TGTGCCAGCAGAAACATTAAGGGGGAAAAACTGTTTTTT.

In this sample, this clone turned up once. The J gene is TRBJ2-4, the V gene TRBV7-8; TRBD1 matches 7 bases. V dropped 2 bases and J dropped 0; count of bases not matched to a gene: 13. Per germline, CDR1 SGHVS and CDR2 FQNEAQ. The CDR3 sequence is 19 residues long. In nucleotides, the CDR3 is TGTGCCAGCAGCTTAACTGACAGGGTCCTATCTATAGCCAAAAACATTCAGTACTTC. Its translation: CASSLTDRVLSIAKNIQYF.

The rearrangement links TRBV20-1 to TRBJ1-1; D is unclear. This CDR3 region has 16 residues. Germline assignment: CDR1 DFQATT and CDR2 SNEGSKA (reference sequence). V was trimmed by 3 bases and J by 3 bases, leaving 20 bases between them. The CDR3 protein is CSASFPVLGWDTEAFF. The CDR3 coding sequence is TGCAGTGCTAGTTTCCCGGTACTGGGGTGGGACACTGAAGCTTTCTTT.

The chain uses TRBV6-5 and TRBJ1-4, with 10 bases matching TRBD1. Germline CDR1 and CDR2: MNHEY and SVGAGI. The junction had 7 bases not matched to a gene; V was cut back by 4 bases and J by 8 bases. This CDR3 has 15 amino acids. The CDR3 protein is CASSSGQGVFEKLFF. In DNA, the CDR3 is TGTGCCAGCAGTTCCGGACAGGGGGTATTCGAAAAACTGTTTTTT.

This clone was recorded only once. Here the CDR3 reads CASSLAGGAEKLFF. CDR3 DNA: TGTGCCAGCAGCTTAGCGGGGGGCGCTGAAAAACTGTTTTTT. This chain links TRBV7-9 with TRBJ1-4, with D possibly TRBD1 on 6 matching bases. V was trimmed by 0 bases and J by 7 bases, leaving 9 bases between them. The CDR3 consists of 14 residues. Germline V CDR1 and CDR2: SEHNR, FQNEAQ (reference sequence). The variable domain in full, completed from reference TRBV7-9 and TRBJ1-4, reads DTGVSQNPRHKITKRGQNVTFRCDPISEHNRLYWYRQTLGQGPEFLTYFQNEAQLEKSRLLSDRFSAERPKGSFSTLEIQRTEQGDSAMYLCASSLAGGAEKLFFGSGTQLSVL.

The CDR3 is CASSPIDQGYGYTF. The DNA of the CDR3 is TGTGCCAGTAGTCCGATAGACCAGGGCTATGGCTACACCTTC. The chain links TRBV19 to TRBJ1-2; maybe TRBD1 (5 bases). Trimming left V 5 bases short and J 4 bases short, with 14 bases between. Germline values: CDR1 LNHDA, CDR2 SQIVND (reference sequence). The CDR3 sequence is 14 residues long.

Ten or more counts support this clone. The chain couples TRBV5-6 to TRBJ1-1; D unresolved. V lost 0 bases and J lost 1, with 16 bases in between. The CDR3 sequence is 17 residues long. Per germline, CDR1 SGHDT and CDR2 YYEEEE. Written as DNA, the CDR3 is TGTGCCAGCAGCTTGGTTCAGGATCCCAAAAGGAACACTGAAGCTTTCTTT. It yields the protein CASSLVQDPKRNTEAFF.